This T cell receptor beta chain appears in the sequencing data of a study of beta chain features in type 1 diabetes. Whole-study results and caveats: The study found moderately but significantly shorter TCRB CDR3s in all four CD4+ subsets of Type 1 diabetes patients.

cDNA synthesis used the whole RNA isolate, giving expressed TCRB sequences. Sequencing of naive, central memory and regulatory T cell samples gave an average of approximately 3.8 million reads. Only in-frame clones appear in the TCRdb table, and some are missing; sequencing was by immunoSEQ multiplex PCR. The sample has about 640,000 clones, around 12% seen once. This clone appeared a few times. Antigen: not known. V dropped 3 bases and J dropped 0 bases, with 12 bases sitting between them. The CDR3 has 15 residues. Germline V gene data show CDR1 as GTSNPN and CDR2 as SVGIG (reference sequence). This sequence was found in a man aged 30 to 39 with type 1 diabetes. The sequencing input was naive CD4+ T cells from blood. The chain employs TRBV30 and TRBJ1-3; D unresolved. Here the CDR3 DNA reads TGTGCCTGGAGCGGATCCGAATTCTCTGGAAACACCATATATTTT. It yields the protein CAWSGSEFSGNTIYF.